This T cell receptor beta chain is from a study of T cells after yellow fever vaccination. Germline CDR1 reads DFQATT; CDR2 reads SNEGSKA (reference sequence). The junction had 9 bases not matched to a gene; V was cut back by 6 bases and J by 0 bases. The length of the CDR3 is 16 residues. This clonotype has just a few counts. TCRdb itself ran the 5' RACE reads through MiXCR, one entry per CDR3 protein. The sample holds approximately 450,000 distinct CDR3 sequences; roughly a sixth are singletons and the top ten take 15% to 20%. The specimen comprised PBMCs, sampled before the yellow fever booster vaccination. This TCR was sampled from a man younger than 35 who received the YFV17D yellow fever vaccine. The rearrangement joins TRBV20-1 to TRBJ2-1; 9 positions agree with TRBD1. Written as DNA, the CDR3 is TGCAGTGCCACGGACAGGGGTCTCAGCTCCTACAATGAGCAGTTCTTC. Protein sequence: CSATDRGLSSYNEQFF.